A single sample is the source of the 29 T cell receptor beta chains below, sequenced in a study of T cell responses to AZD1222 COVID-19 vaccine. Sequenced by immunoSEQ multiplex PCR; TCRdb stores in-frame clones only, minus some. The sample consists of fewer than 300,000 clones, approximately 93% of them appearing once. The specimen comprised peripheral blood, sampled on day 0 of AZD1222 vaccination. The receptors were gathered from an adult in good health.

This chain joins TRBV25-1 and TRBJ2-1; D gene unclear. Trimming shortened V by 2 bases and J by 1 base, and 12 bases separated the two germline ends. The length of the CDR3 is 16 residues. Per the germline V gene, CDR1 is MGHDK and CDR2 is SYGVNS. CDR3 sequence: CASSEAGKGSYNEQFF. The CDR3 DNA reads TGTGCCAGCAGTGAAGCTGGGAAAGGGTCCTACAATGAGCAGTTCTTC.

The count of this clone is one. DNA of the CDR3: TGTGCCAGCAGCCCCCAACAGGGGGGCCCTTCACCCCTCCACTTT. It yields the protein CASSPQQGGPSPLHF. The V gene is TRBV3-1 (or the pseudogene TRBV3-2), the J gene TRBJ1-6, with 8 bases matching TRBD1. V shed 4 bases and J 9 bases; nucleotides not matched to a gene: 8. The CDR3 is 15 residues long. CDR1 is LGHDT and CDR2 is YNNKEL in the germline V gene (reference sequence).

The chain employs TRBV28 and TRBJ2-1; TRBD2 matches at 12 bases. Germline CDR1 reads MDHEN; CDR2 reads SYDVKM. This CDR3 contains 13 residues. V lost 6 bases and J lost 9; bases outside the gene matches: 3. The CDR3 protein is CASRTSGSGEQFF. CDR3 DNA sequence: TGTGCCAGCAGGACTAGCGGGAGTGGTGAGCAGTTCTTC. Combining the CDR3 with reference TRBV28 and TRBJ2-1 gives the whole variable domain DVKVTQSSRYLVKRTGEKVFLECVQDMDHENMFWYRQDPGLGLRLIYFSYDVKMKEKGDIPEGYSVSREKKERFSLILESASTNQTSMYLCASRTSGSGEQFFGPGTRLTVL.

This clone appeared a few times. The gene calls are TRBV6-5 and TRBJ2-7; TRBD2 aligns across 7 bases. Germline trimming cut 6 bases from V and 2 bases from J; bases unmatched to any gene: 4. The germline V gene encodes CDR1 MNHEY and CDR2 SVGAGI. The CDR3 is 13 residues long. The CDR3 reads CASRRGGAYEQYF. The CDR3 nucleotides read TGTGCCAGCAGACGTGGGGGGGCCTACGAGCAGTACTTC.

The chain combines TRBV6-5 with TRBJ1-1; D gene ambiguous. Germline assignment: CDR1 MNHEY and CDR2 SVGAGI. V shed 9 bases and J shed 0 bases, with 8 bases lying between them. CDR3 length: 12 residues. The CDR3 loop is CASIRMNTEAFF. CDR3 DNA: TGTGCCAGTATCCGGATGAACACTGAAGCTTTCTTT.

The chain joins TRBV18 to TRBJ1-5; D is possibly TRBD1 (6 bases). V dropped 6 bases and J dropped 4 bases, with 16 bases sitting between them. Germline lookup yields CDR1 KGHSH and CDR2 LQKENI. The CDR3 contains 15 residues. The CDR3 sequence: CASSSNRDGNQPQHF. Written as DNA, the CDR3 is TGTGCCAGCTCCTCAAACAGGGACGGAAATCAGCCCCAGCATTTT.

V usage is TRBV11-2 and J usage is TRBJ2-5, with TRBD1 matching over 7 bases. J lost 1 base, V lost 5 bases, and 4 bases had no gene match. CDR3 length: 14 residues. Germline V CDR1 and CDR2: SGHAT, FQNNGV. As DNA, the CDR3 is TGTGCCAGCAGCATCTACAGGGGCCAAGAGACCCAGTACTTC. Its translation is CASSIYRGQETQYF.

The chain carries TRBV4-1 and TRBJ2-5; possibly TRBD1 for D (6 bases). The V gene lost 0 bases and the J gene lost 5 bases, with 22 bases spanning the gap. CDR1 and CDR2 (germline): MGHRA, YSYEKL. The CDR3 sequence is 18 residues long. The CDR3 loop is CASSQDQDSPTRTETQYF. The CDR3 bases are TGCGCCAGCAGCCAAGATCAGGACAGCCCAACTCGAACGGAGACCCAGTACTTC.

The gene calls are TRBV15 and TRBJ2-3; D possibly corresponds to TRBD2 (6 bases). CDR1 and CDR2 (germline): LNHNV, YYDKDF (reference sequence). V dropped 5 bases and J dropped 3 bases, with 15 bases sitting between them. The CDR3 length is 15 residues. CDR3 DNA sequence: TGTGCCACCAGCGCCCAGCCGGGGGTTACAGATACGCAGTATTTT. Translated: CATSAQPGVTDTQYF.

The chain has TRBV6-5 and TRBJ1-1, with D possibly matching TRBD1 (5 bases). V lost 0 bases, J lost 5 bases, and 13 bases lay in between. Germline loops: CDR1 MNHEY, CDR2 SVGAGI. The CDR3 has 15 residues. The CDR3 protein is CASSYSKGRDTEAFF. CDR3 in DNA: TGTGCCAGCAGTTACTCGAAAGGCAGGGATACTGAAGCTTTCTTT.

The rearrangement links TRBV3-1 (or the pseudogene TRBV3-2) to TRBJ1-2; no clear D gene. The CDR3 length is 17 residues. The germline gives CDR1 LGHDT, CDR2 YNNKEL (reference sequence). Between the trimmed V and J ends, which lost 0 bases and 3 bases, there was a span of 17 bases. Written as DNA, the CDR3 is TGTGCCAGCAGCCAAGACAGGACCTCCGGCGGGGACTATGGCTACACCTTC. It codes for CASSQDRTSGGDYGYTF.

The chain carries TRBV19 and TRBJ2-5; D ambiguous. The germline V gene has CDR1 LNHDA and CDR2 SQIVND (reference sequence). The CDR3 totals 14 residues. V lost 3 bases to trimming and J lost 5 bases, with 13 bases between them. Here the CDR3 reads CASSIWGMEETQYF. CDR3 in DNA: TGTGCCAGTAGTATTTGGGGAATGGAGGAGACCCAGTACTTC.

V usage is TRBV3-1 (or the pseudogene TRBV3-2) and J usage is TRBJ2-3, with TRBD1 matching over 8 bases. Per germline, CDR1 LGHDT and CDR2 YNNKEL (reference sequence). The CDR3 is 16 amino acids. Unmatched junction bases numbered 5, after V lost 2 bases and J lost 1 base. The DNA for the CDR3 is TGTGCCAGCAGCCAAATGACAGGGGTGGGCACAGATACGCAGTATTTT. Amino acid sequence: CASSQMTGVGTDTQYF.

CDR3 in amino acids: CASSLTTRGSYEQYF. DNA of the CDR3: TGTGCCAGTAGTTTGACCACTAGAGGGTCCTACGAGCAGTACTTC. The J gene is TRBJ2-7, the V gene TRBV19; the D gene is possibly TRBD2 (5 bases). This CDR3 contains 15 residues. In germline, CDR1 is LNHDA, CDR2 SQIVND (reference sequence). V was trimmed by 5 bases and J by 1 base, leaving 15 bases between them.

CDR3 nucleotide sequence: TGTGCCAGCAGCTCAGAAATCTCTGGAAACACCATATATTTT. Translation gives CASSSEISGNTIYF. The chain links TRBV7-9 to TRBJ1-3; D uncertain. The germline V and J ends were trimmed by 4 bases and 0 bases, with 7 bases remaining between them. Germline assignment: CDR1 SEHNR and CDR2 FQNEAQ (reference sequence). This CDR3 has 14 amino acids.

The chain joins TRBV27 to TRBJ2-3, with 8 bases aligning to TRBD1. V shed 5 bases and J 8 bases; nucleotides not matched to a gene: 9. Germline V gene sequence: CDR1 MNHEY, CDR2 SMNVEV (reference sequence). The CDR3 totals 14 residues. CDR3 protein: CASSAAGGLGTQYF. Here the CDR3 DNA reads TGTGCCAGCAGTGCGGCAGGGGGCCTGGGTACGCAGTATTTT.

This rearrangement joins TRBV13 to TRBJ2-2; D not certain. V gave up 0 bases and J gave up 1 base, with 6 bases separating them. The germline V gene has CDR1 PRHDT and CDR2 FYEKMQ (reference sequence). The CDR3 runs 15 residues. CDR3 sequence: CASSLGALNTGELFF. As DNA, the CDR3 is TGTGCCAGCAGCTTAGGGGCTTTGAACACCGGGGAGCTGTTTTTT.

The V call is TRBV7-9, the J call TRBJ2-3; 9 nucleotides align to TRBD2. Germline V gene sequence: CDR1 SEHNR, CDR2 FQNEAQ (reference sequence). The CDR3 contains 16 residues. The J segment lost 2 bases and the V segment lost 5 bases, leaving 8 bases of the junction unmatched. The CDR3 here is CASSQGLAGNTDTQYF. The CDR3 DNA sequence: TGTGCCAGCAGCCAAGGGCTAGCGGGGAACACAGATACGCAGTATTTT.

CDR3 bases: TGCGCCAGCAGCTTGATTGGCGGGTTAAACACCGGGGAGCTGTTTTTT. Residues: CASSLIGGLNTGELFF. The chain couples TRBV5-1 to TRBJ2-2; tentative D call: TRBD2 (5 bases). Trimming shortened V by 1 base and J by 2 bases, and 12 bases separated the two germline ends. The CDR3 contains 16 residues. The germline gives CDR1 SGHRS, CDR2 YFSETQ. The whole variable domain, remainder taken from reference TRBV5-1 and TRBJ2-2, is KAGVTQTPRYLIKTRGQQVTLSCSPISGHRSVSWYQQTPGQGLQFLFEYFSETQRNKGNFPGRFSGRQFSNSRSEMNVSTLELGDSALYLCASSLIGGLNTGELFFGEGSRLTVL.

The CDR3 protein is CASSQGTGAGNTIYF. The CDR3 DNA follows: TGCGCCAGCAGCCAAGGGACAGGGGCTGGAAACACCATATATTTT. The chain has TRBV4-1 and TRBJ1-3; 9 bases map to TRBD1. V shed 1 base and J 2 bases; nucleotides not matched to a gene: 0. This CDR3 is built from 15 residues. Germline V gives CDR1 MGHRA, CDR2 YSYEKL.

This rearrangement joins TRBV19 to TRBJ1-3; 7 positions agree with TRBD1. J gave up 0 bases and V 5 bases, and 10 bases lay outside the gene matches. The CDR3 length is 17 residues. Germline V gene lookup returns CDR1 LNHDA and CDR2 SQIVND (reference sequence). The CDR3 bases are TGTGCCAGTAGTTTCCTCGACAGGGCCATCTCTGGAAACACCATATATTTT. Translation: CASSFLDRAISGNTIYF.

The gene calls are TRBV5-5 and TRBJ2-7; D is perhaps TRBD1 (6 bases). The CDR3 is made up of 14 amino acids. Trimming removed 5 bases at V and 3 bases at J, with 15 bases between. CDR1 and CDR2 from the germline V gene are SGHKS and YYEKEE (reference sequence). CDR3: CASRSGHNFYEQYF. The CDR3 DNA sequence: TGTGCCAGCAGATCGGGACATAATTTCTACGAGCAGTACTTC.

CDR3 nucleotide sequence: TGTGCCAGCAGCCGGGACAGAACCTACGAGCAGTACTTC. Translated: CASSRDRTYEQYF. The V call is TRBV3-1 (or the pseudogene TRBV3-2), the J call TRBJ2-7; 7 bases match TRBD1. The CDR3 consists of 13 residues. Trimming removed 4 bases from V and 2 bases from J; junction bases left unmatched: 2. The germline V gene has CDR1 LGHDT and CDR2 YNNKEL (reference sequence).

The rearrangement uses TRBV3-1 (or the pseudogene TRBV3-2) and TRBJ1-4; perhaps TRBD1 as D (6 bases). V was trimmed by 3 bases and J by 1 base, leaving 6 bases between them. Germline CDR1 and CDR2: LGHDT and YNNKEL (reference sequence). This CDR3 is built from 14 residues. CDR3: CASSHRGTNEKLFF. The CDR3 nucleotides read TGTGCCAGCAGCCACAGGGGAACTAATGAAAAACTGTTTTTT.

This clone showed up just once. Other nucleotide sequences in the sample specify the same CDR3. The chain links TRBV6-5 to TRBJ1-5, with TRBD1 identical over 9 bases. Germline trimming cut 4 bases from V and 2 bases from J; bases unmatched to any gene: 3. Germline V gives CDR1 MNHEY, CDR2 SVGAGI. This CDR3 contains 15 residues. The CDR3 spells CASSSTGGGNQPQHF. The CDR3 DNA is TGTGCCAGCAGTTCGACAGGGGGGGGCAATCAGCCCCAGCATTTT.

The chain links TRBV11-2 to TRBJ2-7, with D maybe TRBD1 (6 bases). The CDR3 runs to 15 residues. V dropped 5 bases and J dropped 0 bases, with 14 bases sitting between them. CDR1 SGHAT and CDR2 FQNNGV come from the germline V gene. For the CDR3, the DNA is TGTGCCAGCAGCCCCCTGGGGACAATCTCCTACGAGCAGTACTTC. Amino acid sequence: CASSPLGTISYEQYF.

The V gene is TRBV12-3 or TRBV12-4, the J gene TRBJ1-5, with D unclear. The CDR3 length is 12 residues. V shed 6 bases and J shed 3 bases, with 6 bases lying between them. CDR3 coding DNA: TGTGCCAGCAGCCGATACAATCAGCCCCAGCATTTT. Protein: CASSRYNQPQHF.

The rearrangement joins TRBV2 to TRBJ2-1; weak D call: TRBD2 (6 bases). The CDR3 sequence is 16 residues long. V dropped 8 bases and J dropped 0 bases, with 17 bases sitting between them. Germline V CDR1 and CDR2: SNHLY, FYNNEI. CDR3 sequence (DNA): TGTGCCAGCTCAAGGCCTAGCGCCCACTCCTACAATGAGCAGTTCTTC. It specifies CASSRPSAHSYNEQFF. The full variable domain, with the rest looked up from reference TRBV2 and TRBJ2-1, is EPEVTQTPSHQVTQMGQEVILRCVPISNHLYFYWYRQILGQKVEFLVSFYNNEISEKSEIFDDQFSVERPDGSNFTLKIRSTKLEDSAMYFCASSRPSAHSYNEQFFGPGTRLTVL.

CDR3: CASRTPSGANVLTF. As DNA, the CDR3 is TGTGCCAGCAGGACACCTTCTGGGGCCAACGTCCTGACTTTC. The chain has TRBV6-5 and TRBJ2-6; D gene uncertain. Trimming took off 6 bases at V and 1 base at J, with 7 bases between the two ends. The germline gives CDR1 MNHEY, CDR2 SVGAGI. This CDR3 region has 14 residues.